These T cell receptor beta chains were read from a single sample in a study of cytomegalovirus exposure and HLA in healthy donors. The table came from immunoSEQ multiplex PCR; TCRdb's copy has only in-frame clones and leaves some out. Seen here are around 150,000 clones, around 84% observed once, and the top ten hold 1.9%. Source material: PBMCs. All receptors come from a man aged 18 to 30 in good health and CMV-seronegative. CDR3s leave out the opening cysteine and the closing phenylalanine or tryptophan. The order of the fields is V gene, J gene, CDR3 protein.

V gene: TRBV5-6
J gene: TRBJ2-1
CDR3 protein: ASTLRLAGGLSYNEQF

V gene: TRBV19
J gene: TRBJ1-2
CDR3 protein: ASSPDRVNYGYT

V gene: TRBV10-3
J gene: TRBJ1-4
CDR3 protein: AIADRGGEKLF

V gene: TRBV11-2
J gene: TRBJ1-1
CDR3 protein: ASSPDLRDRAGAF

V gene: TRBV27
J gene: TRBJ1-1
CDR3 protein: ASSFTGNTEAF

V gene: TRBV6-5
J gene: TRBJ2-1
CDR3 protein: ASSQIGGGEQF

V gene: TRBV5-6
J gene: TRBJ2-6
CDR3 protein: AKRKGVGANVLT

V gene: TRBV4-1
J gene: TRBJ1-3
CDR3 protein: ASSRGTGGNTIY

V gene: TRBV9
J gene: TRBJ1-5
CDR3 protein: ASSAEGAQPQH

V gene: TRBV5-1
J gene: TRBJ2-1
CDR3 protein: ASSRPGLAAYNEQF

V gene: TRBV7-8
J gene: TRBJ2-6
CDR3 protein: ASSLSWIRTSGSGANVLT

V gene: TRBV5-1
J gene: TRBJ1-1
CDR3 protein: ASSLGQGSMNTEAF

V gene: TRBV4-1
J gene: TRBJ2-2
CDR3 protein: ASRGGDSSNGELF

V gene: TRBV19
J gene: TRBJ2-7
CDR3 protein: ASSPTSGEGLVEQY

V gene: TRBV19
J gene: TRBJ1-6
CDR3 protein: ASTRRLTGNSPLH

V gene: TRBV28
J gene: TRBJ2-7
CDR3 protein: ASTGTRDEQY

V gene: TRBV27
J gene: TRBJ2-3
CDR3 protein: ASSLSPPLQGWGTDTQY

V gene: TRBV4-1
J gene: TRBJ1-1
CDR3 protein: ASSHPRGQFYGAF

V gene: TRBV7-9
J gene: TRBJ1-3
CDR3 protein: ASSDPGGESGNTIY

V gene: TRBV6-4
J gene: TRBJ2-3
CDR3 protein: ASSVAGSTDTQY

V gene: TRBV14
J gene: TRBJ2-1
CDR3 protein: ASSLPWGVKPNEQF

V gene: TRBV18
J gene: TRBJ1-2
CDR3 protein: ASSYDRSDGYGYT

V gene: TRBV18
J gene: TRBJ2-7
CDR3 protein: ASSLERGFSYEQY

V gene: TRBV4-3
J gene: TRBJ1-5
CDR3 protein: ASSQDHRNQPQH

V gene: TRBV7-9
J gene: TRBJ2-2
CDR3 protein: ASSPRGGGTGELF

V gene: TRBV7-3
J gene: TRBJ2-6
CDR3 protein: ASSLSSGANVLT

V gene: TRBV7-9
J gene: TRBJ2-2
CDR3 protein: ASTIGGQGGTGELF

V gene: TRBV28
J gene: TRBJ2-2
CDR3 protein: ASTPSVLAGTGELF

V gene: TRBV5-5
J gene: TRBJ2-1
CDR3 protein: ASSLLAGASLYEQF

V gene: TRBV6-5
J gene: TRBJ1-1
CDR3 protein: ASTRGTGSEAF

V gene: TRBV2
J gene: TRBJ1-4
CDR3 protein: ASWGGAATNEKLF

V gene: TRBV6-1
J gene: TRBJ1-2
CDR3 protein: ASSYGGFNYGYT

V gene: TRBV6-5
J gene: TRBJ2-1
CDR3 protein: ASSPGIGSYNEQF

V gene: TRBV7-3
J gene: TRBJ2-1
CDR3 protein: ASSLIPTRSGRALEDNEQF

V gene: TRBV28
J gene: TRBJ2-7
CDR3 protein: ASSFLGGLAAKPSYEQY

V gene: TRBV23-1
J gene: TRBJ2-7
CDR3 protein: ASSHFTIYEQY

V gene: TRBV5-6
J gene: TRBJ2-1
CDR3 protein: ASSPGLTLPEQF

V gene: TRBV4-1
J gene: TRBJ1-1
CDR3 protein: ASSLGGGTEAF

V gene: TRBV7-9
J gene: TRBJ2-1
CDR3 protein: SSSLAFGQQDNEQF

V gene: TRBV11-1
J gene: TRBJ2-7
CDR3 protein: ASSTRPGLAGLKPYEQY

V gene: TRBV27
J gene: TRBJ1-5
CDR3 protein: ASSLWPNQPQH

V gene: TRBV7-2
J gene: TRBJ2-1
CDR3 protein: ASSLEGTSGRGQF

V gene: TRBV2
J gene: TRBJ2-7
CDR3 protein: AGSGGRQGSYEQY

V gene: TRBV14
J gene: TRBJ2-2
CDR3 protein: ASSQDSGLNTGELF

V gene: TRBV7-9
J gene: TRBJ1-2
CDR3 protein: ASSSPQGNHGYT

V gene: TRBV7-7
J gene: TRBJ2-3
CDR3 protein: ASSLASGNTDTQY

V gene: TRBV6-5
J gene: TRBJ2-5
CDR3 protein: ASSTDRGRGETQY

V gene: TRBV7-9
J gene: TRBJ1-2
CDR3 protein: ASSLGRQGIYGYT

V gene: TRBV11-2
J gene: TRBJ1-1
CDR3 protein: ASSPGGENTEAF

V gene: TRBV10-3
J gene: .
CDR3 protein: AISAGVSNEQY

V gene: TRBV7-9
J gene: TRBJ1-4
CDR3 protein: ASSPRERAEKLF

V gene: TRBV5-4
J gene: .
CDR3 protein: ASSSGTQRNEQY

V gene: TRBV2
J gene: TRBJ2-7
CDR3 protein: ASTPGTGLGEQY

V gene: TRBV5-1
J gene: TRBJ1-4
CDR3 protein: ASSSGQGRGEKLF